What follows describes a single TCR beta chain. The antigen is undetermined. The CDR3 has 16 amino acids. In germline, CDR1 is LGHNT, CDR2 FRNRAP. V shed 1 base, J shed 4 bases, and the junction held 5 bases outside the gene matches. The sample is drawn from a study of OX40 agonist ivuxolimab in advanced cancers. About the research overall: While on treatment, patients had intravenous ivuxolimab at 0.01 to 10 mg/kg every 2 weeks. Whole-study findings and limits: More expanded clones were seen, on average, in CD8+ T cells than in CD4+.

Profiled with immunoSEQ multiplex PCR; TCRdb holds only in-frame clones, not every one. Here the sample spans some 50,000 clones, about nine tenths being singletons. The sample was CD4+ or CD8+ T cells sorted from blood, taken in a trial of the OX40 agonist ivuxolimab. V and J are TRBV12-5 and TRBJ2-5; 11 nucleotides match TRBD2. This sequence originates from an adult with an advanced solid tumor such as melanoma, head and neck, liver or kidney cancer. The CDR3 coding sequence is TGTGCTAGTGGTTTGGGTACTAGCGGGAGTAGAGAGACCCAGTACTTC. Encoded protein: CASGLGTSGSRETQYF.